This T cell receptor beta chain was recovered during a study of regulatory T cells in long-lasting Graves disease. Whole-study context: Antithyroid drug intake by newly diagnosed Graves' patients had lasted under 3 months.

This CDR3 has 16 residues. The germline V gene has CDR1 SGHVS and CDR2 FQNEAQ. V dropped 5 bases and J dropped 5; count of bases not matched to a gene: 11. CDR3-region Arm-PCR and iRepertoire HTBI primers produced the TCR beta libraries. TCRdb passed the multiplex PCR reads through MiXCR, listing each CDR3 protein once. The profile shows 400,000 to 500,000 distinct CDR3 sequences, over 15% of them singletons. Sample time point: newly diagnosed GD, antithyroid drugs for less than 3 months. Preparation of the TCR library used RNA extracted from PBMCs. The data were also submitted as part of a second study, on T cells in Graves' hyperthyroidism and ophthalmopathy. According to that study: With the HTBI primer set, the TCR CDR3 went through a first round of RT-PCR.

The sequencing used peripheral blood mononuclear cells (PBMCs), collected at new diagnosis, from a patient treated with antithyroid drugs. This clonotype was sampled from a woman under 30 with Graves disease. The chain joins TRBV7-8 to TRBJ1-5, with 8 bases lining up with TRBD1. CDR3 region: CASSPLSQGAHQPQHF. CDR3 nucleotides: TGTGCCAGCAGCCCTCTTAGCCAGGGGGCCCATCAGCCCCAGCATTTT.